The rows below give T cell receptor beta chains drawn from one sample of a study of T cells in Graves' hyperthyroidism and ophthalmopathy. From the multiplex PCR reads, TCRdb called clonotypes with MiXCR, one entry per CDR3 protein. The repertoire holds 600,000 or so distinct CDR3 sequences, approximately 44% seen once, with about 7.9% in the top ten. Sequences were obtained from peripheral blood or thyroid tissue (not recorded which). Receptors originate from a young woman with Graves' hyperthyroidism. The CDR3 runs from the conserved cysteine through the conserved F or W. D genes are given only for firm matches. Expanded clones are given a class, and other clones once, few, many or no size at all.

j_gene | d_gene | abundance | v_gene | CDR3aa | CDR3nt
TRBJ1-5 | TRBD1 | many | TRBV15 | CATNEDRGGNQPQHF | TGTGCCACCAACGAGGACAGGGGCGGCAATCAGCCCCAGCATTTT
TRBJ2-6 | TRBD1 | NA | TRBV10-3 | CASSLGQDISGANVLTF | TGTGCCAGCAGCTTAGGACAGGACATCTCTGGGGCCAACGTCCTGACTTTC
TRBJ1-1 | TRBD1 | few | TRBV29-1 | CSARQGGQTEAFF | TGCAGCGCTAGACAGGGGGGGCAGACTGAAGCTTTCTTT
TRBJ1-2 | NA | many | TRBV2 | CASSLPRDLYGYTF | TGTGCCAGCAGTTTGCCCCGGGACCTCTATGGCTACACCTTC
TRBJ2-6 | NA | few | TRBV20-1 | CSASLSGANVLTF | TGCAGTGCTTCCCTCTCTGGGGCCAACGTCCTGACTTTC
TRBJ1-4 | TRBD1 | NA | TRBV6-4 | CASSDSKWTGESTFEKLFF | TGTGCCAGCAGTGACTCAAAGTGGACAGGGGAATCCACTTTTGAAAAACTGTTTTTT
TRBJ2-2 | NA | many | TRBV10-2 | CASSEVRLGTGELFF | TGCGCCAGCAGTGAGGTCCGCTTAGGCACCGGGGAGCTGTTTTTT
TRBJ1-1 | NA | NA | TRBV7-6 | CASSPQGNRLNTEAFF | TGTGCCAGCAGCCCCCAGGGGAACAGACTCAACACTGAAGCTTTCTTT
TRBJ2-7 | NA | many | TRBV7-8 | CASSFRDNSYEQYF | TGTGCCAGCAGCTTTCGGGACAACTCCTACGAGCAGTACTTC
TRBJ1-5 | TRBD1 | few | TRBV7-8 | CASSLLGQAPQPQHF | TGTGCCAGCAGCTTACTCGGACAGGCCCCTCAGCCCCAGCATTTT
TRBJ2-7 | TRBD2 | NA | TRBV2 | CASSVERDSEQYF | TGTGCCAGCAGCGTGGAGCGGGACTCTGAGCAGTACTTC
TRBJ1-5 | NA | NA | TRBV15 | CATSSEGQANQPQHF | TGTGCCACCAGCAGTGAGGGCCAAGCTAATCAGCCCCAGCATTTT
TRBJ2-5 | NA | NA | TRBV7-6 | CASSLGAGGREETQYF | TGCGCCAGCAGCTTGGGGGCCGGGGGGAGGGAAGAGACCCAGTACTTC
TRBJ1-5 | NA | NA | TRBV10-3 | CASSATGHGQPQHF | TGTGCCAGCAGTGCCACAGGGCATGGTCAGCCCCAGCATTTT
TRBJ2-6 | TRBD1 | many | TRBV10-3 | CAISDGRTGSSGANVLTF | TGTGCCATCAGTGATGGAAGGACAGGGTCCTCTGGGGCCAACGTCCTGACTTTC
TRBJ2-1 | NA | NA | TRBV7-6 | CASSVLGRYNEQFF | TGTGCCAGCAGCGTGCTAGGTAGATACAATGAGCAGTTCTTC
TRBJ1-5 | NA | NA | TRBV19 | CASSLGAAENQPQHF | TGTGCCAGCTCACTAGGGGCCGCCGAGAATCAGCCCCAGCATTTT
TRBJ1-3 | NA | NA | TRBV10-3 | CASSYSPGAAKRARNTIYF | TGTGCCAGCAGTTACTCACCGGGGGCTGCGAAAAGGGCCAGAAACACCATATATTTT
TRBJ2-5 | NA | once | TRBV12-3/TRBV12-4 | CASSYSKGFVTQYF | TGTGCCAGCAGTTACTCGAAGGGGTTCGTGACCCAGTACTTC
TRBJ2-6 | TRBD2 | NA | TRBV10-3 | CASSYSTSGSSGANVLTF | TGTGCCAGCAGTTATTCGACTAGCGGGAGTTCTGGGGCCAACGTCCTGACTTTC
TRBJ1-2 | NA | NA | TRBV2 | CASSPGPRVGYTF | TGTGCCAGCAGTCCGGGTCCCCGGGTGGGCTACACCTTC
TRBJ2-7 | NA | NA | TRBV7-2 | CASSLVGGGSSYEQYF | TGTGCCAGCAGCTTAGTCGGTGGGGGGAGCTCCTACGAGCAGTACTTC
TRBJ2-7 | NA | NA | TRBV7-9 | CASSESETYEQYF | TGTGCCAGCAGTGAATCCGAAACCTACGAGCAGTACTTC
TRBJ1-3 | NA | NA | TRBV11-1 | CASSRARESGNTIYF | TGCGCCAGCAGCCGAGCCCGGGAGTCTGGAAACACCATATATTTT
TRBJ2-4 | NA | NA | TRBV7-8 | CASSFGRDNIQYF | TGTGCCAGCAGCTTCGGCAGGGATAACATTCAGTACTTC
TRBJ2-2 | NA | many | TRBV20-1 | CSVFGGNTGELFF | TGCAGTGTATTCGGGGGCAACACCGGGGAGCTGTTTTTT
TRBJ2-1 | NA | NA | TRBV7-9 | CASSRAGEWDEQFF | TGTGCCAGCAGCCGCGCCGGGGAATGGGATGAGCAGTTCTTC
TRBJ1-4 | TRBD1 | many | TRBV2 | CASIDRGATNEKLFF | TGTGCCAGCATCGACAGGGGCGCAACTAATGAAAAACTGTTTTTT
TRBJ1-2 | NA | NA | TRBV7-6 | CASSLVKDRYIF | TGTGCCAGCAGCTTAGTAAAGGATAGGTACATCTTC
TRBJ2-3 | NA | NA | TRBV5-6 | CASSLVGSATDTQYF | TGTGCCAGCAGCTTGGTGGGCAGTGCCACAGATACGCAGTATTTT
TRBJ2-7 | NA | few | TRBV12-3/TRBV12-4 | CASMGDGYEQYF | TGTGCCAGCATGGGGGACGGCTACGAGCAGTACTTC
TRBJ2-7 | NA | NA | TRBV19 | CASSIAARTGEQYF | TGTGCCAGTAGTATAGCGGCCAGAACGGGTGAGCAGTACTTC
TRBJ2-6 | TRBD1 | many | TRBV15 | CATSRDGDSSGANVLTF | TGTGCCACCAGCAGAGATGGGGACAGCTCTGGGGCCAACGTCCTGACTTTC
TRBJ1-3 | NA | NA | TRBV9 | CASSVGPQAGNTIYF | TGTGCCAGCAGCGTAGGTCCGCAGGCTGGAAACACCATATATTTT
TRBJ1-1 | TRBD1 | once | TRBV15 | CATTTDRRRTEAFF | TGTGCCACCACTACGGACAGGAGGAGGACTGAAGCTTTCTTT
TRBJ1-2 | NA | many | TRBV29-1 | CSARTDGYTF | TGCAGCGCGAGGACAGATGGCTACACCTTC
TRBJ2-5 | NA | many | TRBV24-1 | CATSETLDTQETQYF | TGTGCCACCAGTGAAACGCTAGATACCCAAGAGACCCAGTACTTC
TRBJ2-7 | NA | many | TRBV24-1 | CATSETGGDEQYF | TGTGCCACCAGTGAAACAGGAGGAGACGAGCAGTACTTC
TRBJ1-1 | TRBD1 | many | TRBV7-9 | CASSGTGSAFF | TGTGCCAGCAGCGGGACAGGGTCGGCTTTCTTT
TRBJ2-7 | NA | many | TRBV10-3 | CAISAGERDEQYF | TGTGCCATCAGTGCGGGTGAGCGGGACGAGCAGTACTTC
TRBJ1-2 | NA | few | TRBV25-1 | CASSYRREYGYTF | TGTGCCAGCAGTTACAGACGGGAATATGGCTACACCTTC
TRBJ1-6 | TRBD1 | NA | TRBV7-3 | CASSLGTGESPLHF | TGTGCCAGCAGCTTGGGGACAGGGGAGTCACCCCTCCACTTT
TRBJ2-7 | TRBD2 | few | TRBV7-9 | CASSYARELSYEQYF | TGTGCCAGCAGTTACGCGCGGGAGCTCTCCTACGAGCAGTACTTC
TRBJ1-5 | TRBD1 | few | TRBV7-2 | CASSLGQSSGPQHF | TGTGCCAGCAGCTTGGGACAGAGCTCAGGGCCCCAGCATTTT
TRBJ2-5 | NA | few | TRBV5-6 | CASSLGPAIQETQYF | TGTGCCAGCAGCTTGGGCCCTGCCATCCAAGAGACCCAGTACTTC
TRBJ2-6 | NA | NA | TRBV24-1 | CATSDFNGANVLTF | TGTGCCACCAGTGATTTCAATGGGGCCAACGTCCTGACTTTC
TRBJ1-1 | NA | NA | TRBV10-3 | CAISEKQMGTEAFF | TGTGCCATCAGTGAAAAACAGATGGGCACTGAAGCTTTCTTT
TRBJ2-7 | NA | many | TRBV10-3 | CAIVEGLAREQYF | TGTGCCATCGTAGAGGGGCTAGCCCGAGAGCAGTACTTC